One and the same sample provided the 10 T cell receptor beta chains below, sequenced in a study of blood T cell repertoires in COVID-19. The data were produced by immunoSEQ multiplex PCR, yet TCRdb's version contains in-frame clones alone and is incomplete. The table includes about 140,000 clones, 70% to 90% detected once. The specimen sequenced was peripheral blood. The receptor set was obtained from a man in his sixties or seventies with acute or convalescent COVID-19.

The chain combines TRBV28 with TRBJ1-2, with 9 bases aligning to TRBD1. V shed 6 bases and J 7 bases; nucleotides not matched to a gene: 9. The germline V gene encodes CDR1 MDHEN and CDR2 SYDVKM. CDR3 length: 14 residues. CDR3 residues: CASRSTGGAGGYTF. CDR3 bases: TGTGCCAGCAGGTCAACAGGGGGCGCAGGTGGCTACACCTTC.

This clone was found once. This chain uses TRBV7-9 with TRBJ1-5; 7 nucleotides match TRBD1. The CDR3 covers 16 residues. CDR1 is SEHNR, CDR2 FQNEAQ, per germline (reference sequence). With 4 bases clipped from V and 1 base from J, the junction kept 7 bases outside the gene matches. The DNA of the CDR3 is TGTGCCAGCAGCTCCGAGGGGGGACAGAGCAATCAGCCCCAGCATTTT. Encoded protein: CASSSEGGQSNQPQHF.

The rearrangement joins TRBV7-9 to TRBJ2-5; 7 nucleotides match TRBD1. Germline loops: CDR1 SEHNR, CDR2 FQNEAQ (reference sequence). The CDR3 extends over 19 amino acids. Trimming removed 3 bases from V and 3 bases from J; junction bases left unmatched: 19. CDR3 coding DNA: TGTGCCAGCAGCTTGGGCTCCATAGGAACAGGGGCCTTAAAAGAGACCCAGTACTTC. It is translated as CASSLGSIGTGALKETQYF.

The chain joins TRBV19 to TRBJ2-7; D perhaps matches TRBD2 (7 bases). The CDR3 totals 15 residues. CDR1 is LNHDA, CDR2 SQIVND, per germline (reference sequence). Trimming shortened V by 1 base and J by 5 bases, and 15 bases separated the two germline ends. The CDR3 loop reads CASSIAGGQRNEQYF. In DNA form, the CDR3 reads TGTGCCAGTAGTATAGCGGGGGGCCAGAGGAACGAGCAGTACTTC.

The chain recombines TRBV7-6 with TRBJ2-7; D is possibly TRBD2 (6 bases). V lost 1 base, J lost 6 bases, and 10 bases lay in between. The germline gives CDR1 SGHVS, CDR2 FNYEAQ. The CDR3 has 13 residues. This chain's CDR3 is CASSLVGGREQYF. The CDR3 DNA sequence: TGTGCCAGCAGCTTAGTGGGAGGACGCGAGCAGTACTTC.

The chain carries TRBV3-1 (or the pseudogene TRBV3-2) and TRBJ1-2; 8 nucleotides agree with TRBD1. This CDR3 spans 14 amino acids. Germline-derived CDR1 and CDR2 are LGHDT and YNNKEL (reference sequence). V lost 4 bases to trimming and J lost 8 bases; unmatched junction nucleotides: 9. CDR3 region: CASSRLTGEDGYTF. Here the CDR3 DNA reads TGTGCCAGCAGCCGATTGACAGGGGAAGACGGCTACACCTTC.

The chain is built from TRBV5-1 and TRBJ2-3, with D possibly being TRBD1 (6 bases). Germline CDR1 and CDR2: SGHRS and YFSETQ. The CDR3 is 13 residues long. V was clipped by 7 bases and J by 4 bases, with 13 bases between them. In DNA, the CDR3 is TGCGCCAGCCGGCAGGGGTACCCAGATACGCAGTATTTT. It encodes CASRQGYPDTQYF.

V gene TRBV6-5 combines with J gene TRBJ1-2, with 9 bases fitting TRBD1. Germline V gives CDR1 MNHEY, CDR2 SVGAGI. There are 14 residues in the CDR3. V shed 6 bases and J 6 bases; nucleotides not matched to a gene: 8. The CDR3 nucleotides are TGTGCCAGCAGCGTCGACAGGGGGTGGGATGGCTACACCTTC. Translation: CASSVDRGWDGYTF.

The chain has TRBV5-1 and TRBJ1-1; 10 bases are a match to TRBD1. V gave up 4 bases and J gave up 13 bases; unmatched junction bases: 10. This CDR3 spans 13 amino acids. Germline-derived CDR1 and CDR2 are SGHRS and YFSETQ. CDR3 sequence: CASSPGDRGKDFF. DNA of the CDR3: TGCGCCAGCAGCCCCGGGGACAGGGGCAAGGATTTCTTT.

Here the CDR3 reads CASTSQGLNQPQHF. CDR3 nucleotides: TGTGCCAGCACTTCCCAGGGATTGAACCAGCCCCAGCATTTT. The chain couples TRBV2 to TRBJ1-5; D perhaps matches TRBD1 (5 bases). The ends were cut back, 7 bases at V and 7 bases at J, with 17 bases in the middle. Germline lookup yields CDR1 SNHLY and CDR2 FYNNEI. The length of the CDR3 is 14 residues.